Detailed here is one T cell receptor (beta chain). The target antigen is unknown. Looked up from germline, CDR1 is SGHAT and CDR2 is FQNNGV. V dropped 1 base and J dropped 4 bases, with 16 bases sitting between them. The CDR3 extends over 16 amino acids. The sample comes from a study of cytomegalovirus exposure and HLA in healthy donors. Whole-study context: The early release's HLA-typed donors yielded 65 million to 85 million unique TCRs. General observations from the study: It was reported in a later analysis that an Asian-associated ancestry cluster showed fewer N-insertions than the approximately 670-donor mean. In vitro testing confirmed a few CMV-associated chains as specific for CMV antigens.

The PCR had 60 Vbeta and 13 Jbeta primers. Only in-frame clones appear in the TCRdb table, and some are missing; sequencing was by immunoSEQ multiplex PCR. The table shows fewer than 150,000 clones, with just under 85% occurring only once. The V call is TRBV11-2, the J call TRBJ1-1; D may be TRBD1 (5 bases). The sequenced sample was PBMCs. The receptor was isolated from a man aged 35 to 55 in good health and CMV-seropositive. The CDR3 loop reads CASSLAPQGESTEAFF. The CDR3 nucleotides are TGTGCCAGCAGCTTAGCCCCCCAGGGTGAAAGCACTGAAGCTTTCTTT.